This T cell receptor beta chain was profiled in a study of shared clonotypes between healthy human individuals. The germline V gene has CDR1 SGHAT and CDR2 FQNNGV. This CDR3 spans 19 amino acids. With 5 bases clipped from V and 4 bases from J, the junction kept 17 bases outside the gene matches. TCRdb's copy holds only in-frame clones and misses some; the assay was immunoSEQ multiplex PCR. The table has approximately 2,000,000 clones, 80% to 95% seen once. CD45RO negativity and positive selection for CCR7 defined naive CD8 cells, a population that excluded terminally differentiated effector memory CD45RA+ cells.

This TCR was sampled from a man aged 18 to 35 in good health. Some clones in this sample may be carry-over from other donors' samples. Sequencing input: naive CD8+ T cells from PBMCs. The chain is built from TRBV11-2 and TRBJ1-4; 9 bases agree with TRBD1. In DNA, the CDR3 is TGTGCCAGCAGCCCTCTGCGCCGAGGACAGGGGTCAATTAATGAAAAACTGTTTTTT. Its protein is CASSPLRRGQGSINEKLFF.